One and the same sample provided the 8 T cell receptor beta chains below, sequenced in a study of cytomegalovirus exposure and HLA in healthy donors. It was with 60 Vbeta and 13 Jbeta primers that the PCR ran. The data were produced by immunoSEQ multiplex PCR, yet TCRdb's version contains in-frame clones alone and is incomplete. The sample lists around 180,000 clones, around 80% occurring once. Material for sequencing was PBMCs. Every receptor here comes from a woman aged 40 to 49 in good health and CMV-seronegative.

V usage is TRBV5-6 and J usage is TRBJ2-7; 8 bases agree with TRBD2. The CDR3 length is 16 residues. Germline V gives CDR1 SGHDT, CDR2 YYEEEE. J was trimmed by 4 bases and V by 2 bases; bases with no gene match: 11. CDR3 loop: CASSLTTAGGSYEQYF. In nucleotides, the CDR3 is TGTGCCAGCAGCTTAACTACGGCGGGAGGTTCATACGAGCAGTACTTC.

The chain has TRBV27 and TRBJ2-3; TRBD2 matches at 8 bases. V shed 5 bases, J shed 12 bases, and the junction held 7 bases outside the gene matches. There are 12 residues in the CDR3. Germline V lookup: CDR1 MNHEY, CDR2 SMNVEV (reference sequence). The CDR3 DNA sequence: TGTGCCAGCAGTCTAGGGACTAGAGCACAGTATTTT. Its translation is CASSLGTRAQYF.

The rearrangement joins TRBV15 to TRBJ2-5, with D possibly matching TRBD1 (6 bases). This CDR3 contains 15 residues. Trimming stripped 0 bases from V and 2 bases from J, with 10 bases between. Germline CDR1 and CDR2: LNHNV and YYDKDF (reference sequence). CDR3 in amino acids: CATSRDYGQQETQYF. The CDR3 DNA follows: TGTGCCACCAGCAGAGATTATGGACAGCAAGAGACCCAGTACTTC.

The chain employs TRBV10-2 and TRBJ1-1, with 7 bases matching TRBD1. The CDR3 spans 15 residues. From germline, CDR1 is WSHSY and CDR2 SAAADI. Trimming at V came to 5 bases and at J to 6 bases, leaving 12 bases not matched to a gene. CDR3 in DNA: TGCGCCAGCAGTACCCTTGGACAGGTGCTGCCTGAAGCTTTCTTT. It translates to CASSTLGQVLPEAFF.

The chain uses TRBV25-1 and TRBJ1-2, with D perhaps matching TRBD1 (5 bases). Germline V gene data show CDR1 as MGHDK and CDR2 as SYGVNS. This CDR3 contains 15 residues. The V end was cut by 3 bases, the J end by 1 base, with 12 bases between. The CDR3 reads CASSDWGGFNYGYTF. The CDR3 bases are TGTGCCAGCAGTGACTGGGGGGGGTTTAACTATGGCTACACCTTC.

The chain links TRBV4-1 to TRBJ1-2; D call uncertain. This CDR3 has 13 amino acids. Per germline, CDR1 MGHRA and CDR2 YSYEKL. With 1 base removed from V and 7 bases from J, the gap between germline ends came to 10 bases. The CDR3 reads CASSQVIGVGYTF. The CDR3 region has the DNA TGCGCCAGCAGCCAAGTAATCGGGGTTGGCTACACCTTC.

The V and J genes are TRBV15 and TRBJ1-5; D is unclear. The CDR3 consists of 17 residues. Trimming stripped 1 base from V and 0 bases from J, with 13 bases between. Germline V gives CDR1 LNHNV, CDR2 YYDKDF (reference sequence). The CDR3: CATSRVARHDSNQPQHF. The CDR3 DNA reads as TGTGCCACCAGCAGAGTTGCGCGGCATGATAGCAATCAGCCCCAGCATTTT.

This sequence joins TRBV28 and TRBJ1-4, with a tentative D call TRBD1 (6 bases). CDR1 and CDR2 (germline): MDHEN, SYDVKM. The V end lost 6 bases, the J end lost 8 bases, and 16 bases lay between the germline ends. The CDR3 covers 14 residues. The CDR3 nucleotides are TGTGCCAGCAGCGTCCCAGGGGCTTGGGAAAAACTGTTTTTT. Amino acids: CASSVPGAWEKLFF.